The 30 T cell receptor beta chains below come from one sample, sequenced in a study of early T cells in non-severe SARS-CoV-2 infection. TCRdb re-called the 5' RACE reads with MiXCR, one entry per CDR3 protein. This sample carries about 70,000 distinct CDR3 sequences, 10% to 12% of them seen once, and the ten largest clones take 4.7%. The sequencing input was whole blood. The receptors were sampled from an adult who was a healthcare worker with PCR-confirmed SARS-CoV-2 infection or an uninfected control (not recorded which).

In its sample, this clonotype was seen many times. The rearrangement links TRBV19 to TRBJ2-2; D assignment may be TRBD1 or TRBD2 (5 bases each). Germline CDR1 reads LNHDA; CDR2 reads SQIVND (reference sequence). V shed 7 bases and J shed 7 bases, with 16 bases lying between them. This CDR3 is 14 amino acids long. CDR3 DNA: TGTGCCAGTAAGGGGCAGGGAGTAAACGGGGAGCTGTTTTTT. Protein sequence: CASKGQGVNGELFF.

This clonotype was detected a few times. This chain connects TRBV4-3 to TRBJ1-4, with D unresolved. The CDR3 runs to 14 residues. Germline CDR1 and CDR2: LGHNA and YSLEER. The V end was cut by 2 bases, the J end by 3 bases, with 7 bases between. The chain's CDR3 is CASSQTRSNEKLFF. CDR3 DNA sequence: TGCGCCAGCAGCCAAACCAGGTCTAATGAAAAACTGTTTTTT.

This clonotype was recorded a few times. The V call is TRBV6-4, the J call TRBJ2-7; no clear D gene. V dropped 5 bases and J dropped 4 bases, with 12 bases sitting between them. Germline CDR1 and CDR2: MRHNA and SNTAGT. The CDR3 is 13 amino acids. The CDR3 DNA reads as TGTGCCAGCAGTATTATGAAAGGATACGAGCAGTACTTC. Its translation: CASSIMKGYEQYF.

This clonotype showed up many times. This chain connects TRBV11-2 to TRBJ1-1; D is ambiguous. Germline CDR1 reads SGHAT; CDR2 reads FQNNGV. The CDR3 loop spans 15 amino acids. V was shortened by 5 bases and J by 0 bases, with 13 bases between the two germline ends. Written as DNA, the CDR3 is TGTGCCAGCAGCCCGAGGGTAGGCATGAACACTGAAGCTTTCTTT. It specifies CASSPRVGMNTEAFF.

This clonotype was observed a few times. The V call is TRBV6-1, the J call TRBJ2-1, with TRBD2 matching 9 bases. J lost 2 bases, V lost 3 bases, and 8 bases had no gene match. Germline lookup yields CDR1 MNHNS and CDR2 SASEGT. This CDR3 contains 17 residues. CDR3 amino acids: CASSESSGGLPYNEQFF. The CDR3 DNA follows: TGTGCCAGCAGTGAGAGTAGCGGGGGCCTCCCCTACAATGAGCAGTTCTTC.

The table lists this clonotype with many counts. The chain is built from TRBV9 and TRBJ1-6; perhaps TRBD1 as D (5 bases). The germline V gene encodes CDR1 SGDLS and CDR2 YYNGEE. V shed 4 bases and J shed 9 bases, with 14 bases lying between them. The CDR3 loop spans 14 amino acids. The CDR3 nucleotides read TGTGCCAGCAGCCGAGACAGTGGGTCTTCACCCCTCCACTTT. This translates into CASSRDSGSSPLHF. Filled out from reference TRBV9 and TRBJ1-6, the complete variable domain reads DSGVTQTPKHLITATGQRVTLRCSPRSGDLSVYWYQQSLDQGLQFLIQYYNGEERAKGNILERFSAQQFPDLHSELNLSSLELGDSALYFCASSRDSGSSPLHFGNGTRLTVT.

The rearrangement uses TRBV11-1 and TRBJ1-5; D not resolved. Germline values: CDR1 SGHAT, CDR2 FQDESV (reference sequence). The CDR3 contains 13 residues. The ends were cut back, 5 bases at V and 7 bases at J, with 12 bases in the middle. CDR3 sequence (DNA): TGTGCCAGCAGCCCCGACTTAGGGCAGCCCCAGCATTTT. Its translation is CASSPDLGQPQHF.

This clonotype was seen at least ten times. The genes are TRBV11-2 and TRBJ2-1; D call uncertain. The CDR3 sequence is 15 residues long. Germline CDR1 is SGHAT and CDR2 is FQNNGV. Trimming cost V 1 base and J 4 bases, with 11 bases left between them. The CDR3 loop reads CASSLVFQSYNEQFF. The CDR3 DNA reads TGTGCCAGCAGCTTAGTGTTCCAAAGTTACAATGAGCAGTTCTTC.

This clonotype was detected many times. CDR3 DNA sequence: TGCGCCAGCAGTGAGTCACCCTGGGATACGCAGTATTTT. Translated, it gives CASSESPWDTQYF. The gene calls are TRBV10-2 and TRBJ2-3; D uncertain. The ends were cut back, 0 bases at V and 6 bases at J, with 7 bases in the middle. Germline V gene lookup returns CDR1 WSHSY and CDR2 SAAADI. The CDR3 extends over 13 amino acids.

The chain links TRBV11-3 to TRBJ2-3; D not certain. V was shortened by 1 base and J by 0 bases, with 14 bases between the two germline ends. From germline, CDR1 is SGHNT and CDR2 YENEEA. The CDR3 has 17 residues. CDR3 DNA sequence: TGTGCCAGCAGCTTAGGGGGTAGCAGCTCTAGCACAGATACGCAGTATTTT. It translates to CASSLGGSSSSTDTQYF.

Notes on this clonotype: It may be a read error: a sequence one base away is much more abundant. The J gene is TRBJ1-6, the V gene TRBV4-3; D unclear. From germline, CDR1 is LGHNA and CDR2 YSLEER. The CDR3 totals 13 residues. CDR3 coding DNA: TGCGCCAGCTGCCAAGTGTATAATTCACCCCTCCACTTT. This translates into CASCQVYNSPLHF.

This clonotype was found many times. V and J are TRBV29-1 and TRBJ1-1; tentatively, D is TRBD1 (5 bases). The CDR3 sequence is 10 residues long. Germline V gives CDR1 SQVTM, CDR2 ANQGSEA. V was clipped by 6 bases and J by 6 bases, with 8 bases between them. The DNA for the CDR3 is TGCAGCGTGGGGGGAGCTGAAGCTTTCTTT. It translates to CSVGGAEAFF.

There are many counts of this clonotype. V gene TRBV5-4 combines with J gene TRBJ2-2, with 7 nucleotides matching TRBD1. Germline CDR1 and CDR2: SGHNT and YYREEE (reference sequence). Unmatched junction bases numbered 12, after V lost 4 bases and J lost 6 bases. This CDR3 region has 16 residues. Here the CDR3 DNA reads TGTGCCAGCAGCCACGAAAACAGGGGACGTGCCGGGGAGCTGTTTTTT. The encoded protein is CASSHENRGRAGELFF.

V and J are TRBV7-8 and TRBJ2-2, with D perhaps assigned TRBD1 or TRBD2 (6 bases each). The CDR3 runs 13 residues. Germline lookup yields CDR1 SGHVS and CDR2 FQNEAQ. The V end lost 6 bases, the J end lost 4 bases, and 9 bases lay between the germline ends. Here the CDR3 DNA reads TGTGCCAGCAGAGGAGGGGGCACCGGGGAGCTGTTTTTT. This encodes CASRGGGTGELFF.

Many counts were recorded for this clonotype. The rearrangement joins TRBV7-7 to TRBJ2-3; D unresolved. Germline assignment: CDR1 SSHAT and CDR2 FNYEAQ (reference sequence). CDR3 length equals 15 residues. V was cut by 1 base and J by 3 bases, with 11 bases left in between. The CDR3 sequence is CASSLGGYGTDTQYF. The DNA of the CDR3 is TGTGCCAGCAGCTTAGGGGGTTACGGAACAGATACGCAGTATTTT. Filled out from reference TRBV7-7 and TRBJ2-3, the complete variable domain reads GAGVSQSPRYKVTKRGQDVTLRCDPISSHATLYWYQQALGQGPEFLTYFNYEAQPDKSGLPSDRFSAERPEGSISTLTIQRTEQRDSAMYRCASSLGGYGTDTQYFGPGTRLTVL.

The CDR3 protein is CASSSGGWGETQYF. In DNA form, the CDR3 reads TGTGCCAGCAGTTCAGGAGGATGGGGAGAGACCCAGTACTTC. The chain uses TRBV12-3 or TRBV12-4 and TRBJ2-5; D is possibly TRBD2 (5 bases). V lost 4 bases, J lost 4 bases, and 13 bases lay in between. The CDR3 extends over 14 amino acids.

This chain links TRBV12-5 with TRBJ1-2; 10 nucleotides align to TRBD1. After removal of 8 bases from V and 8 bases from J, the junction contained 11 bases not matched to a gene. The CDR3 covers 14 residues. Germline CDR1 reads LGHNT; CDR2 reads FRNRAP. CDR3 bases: TGTGCTAGTAGCCGGACAGGGGGGAGTGTAGGCTACACCTTC. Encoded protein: CASSRTGGSVGYTF.

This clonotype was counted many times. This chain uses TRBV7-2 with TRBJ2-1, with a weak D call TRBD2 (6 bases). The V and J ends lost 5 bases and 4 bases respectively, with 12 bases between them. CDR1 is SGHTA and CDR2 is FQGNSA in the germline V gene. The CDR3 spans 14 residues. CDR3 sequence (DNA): TGTGCCAGCAGCCCAATGGCGGGATACAATGAGCAGTTCTTC. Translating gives CASSPMAGYNEQFF.

The CDR3 is CASSDTRGDTQYF. In nucleotides, the CDR3 is TGTGCCAGCAGTGACACCAGGGGAGATACGCAGTATTTT. The chain has TRBV6-4 and TRBJ2-3; D is possibly TRBD1 (6 bases). Trimming removed 2 bases from V and 5 bases from J, with 8 bases in between. The CDR3 is made up of 13 amino acids. Per the germline V gene, CDR1 is MRHNA and CDR2 is SNTAGT.

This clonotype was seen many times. The CDR3 region has the DNA TGTGCCAGCAGAGCCCGGAGTAGCGGGGGGGATACGCAGTATTTT. Its translation: CASRARSSGGDTQYF. This rearrangement joins TRBV12-3 or TRBV12-4 to TRBJ2-3, with 10 bases fitting TRBD2. CDR3 length: 15 amino acids. The J segment lost 6 bases and the V segment lost 6 bases, leaving 9 bases of the junction unmatched.

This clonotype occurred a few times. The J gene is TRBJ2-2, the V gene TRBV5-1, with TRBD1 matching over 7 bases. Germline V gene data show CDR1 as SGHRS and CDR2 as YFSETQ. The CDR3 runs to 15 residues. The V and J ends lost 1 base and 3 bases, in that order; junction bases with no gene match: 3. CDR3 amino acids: CASSLIQGDTGELFF. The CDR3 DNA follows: TGCGCCAGCAGCTTGATCCAGGGGGACACCGGGGAGCTGTTTTTT.

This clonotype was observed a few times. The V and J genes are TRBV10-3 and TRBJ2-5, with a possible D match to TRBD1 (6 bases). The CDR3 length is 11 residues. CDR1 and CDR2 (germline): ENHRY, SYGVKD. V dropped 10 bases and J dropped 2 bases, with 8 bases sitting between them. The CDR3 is CATGQQETQYF. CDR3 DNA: TGTGCCACCGGACAGCAAGAGACCCAGTACTTC.

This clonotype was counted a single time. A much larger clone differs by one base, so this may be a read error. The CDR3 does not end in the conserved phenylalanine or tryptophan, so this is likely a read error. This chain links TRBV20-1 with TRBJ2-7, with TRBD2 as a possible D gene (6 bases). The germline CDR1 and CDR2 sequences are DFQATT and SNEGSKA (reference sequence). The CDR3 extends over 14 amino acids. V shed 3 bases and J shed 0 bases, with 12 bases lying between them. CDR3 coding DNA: TGCAGTGCTAGGGGGGAGGTTAGCTCCTACGAGCAGTACTTA. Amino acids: CSARGEVSSYEQYL.

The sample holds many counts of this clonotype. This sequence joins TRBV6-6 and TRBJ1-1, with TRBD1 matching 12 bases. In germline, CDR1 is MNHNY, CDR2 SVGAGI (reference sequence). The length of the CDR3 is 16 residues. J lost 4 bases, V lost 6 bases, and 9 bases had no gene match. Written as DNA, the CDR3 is TGTGCCAGCAGAGCCCGGGACAGGGGGCGAGGCACTGAAGCTTTCTTT. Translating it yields CASRARDRGRGTEAFF.

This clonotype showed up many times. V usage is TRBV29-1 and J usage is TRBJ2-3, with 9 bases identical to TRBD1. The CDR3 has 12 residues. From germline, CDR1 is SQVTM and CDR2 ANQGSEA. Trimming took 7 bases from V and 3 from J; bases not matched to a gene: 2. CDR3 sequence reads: CSGGQGTDTQYF. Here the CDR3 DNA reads TGCAGCGGCGGACAGGGGACAGATACGCAGTATTTT.

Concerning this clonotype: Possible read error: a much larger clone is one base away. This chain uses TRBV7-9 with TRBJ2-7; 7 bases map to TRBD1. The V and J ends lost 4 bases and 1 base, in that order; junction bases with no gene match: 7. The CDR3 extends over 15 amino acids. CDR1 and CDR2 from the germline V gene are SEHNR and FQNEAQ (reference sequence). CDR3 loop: CASSWAGTESYEQYF. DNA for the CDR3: TGTGCCAGCAGCTGGGCTGGGACAGAGTCCTACGAGCAGTACTTC. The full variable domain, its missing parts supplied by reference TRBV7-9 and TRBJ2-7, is DTGVSQNPRHKITKRGQNVTFRCDPISEHNRLYWYRQTLGQGPEFLTYFQNEAQLEKSRLLSDRFSAERPKGSFSTLEIQRTEQGDSAMYLCASSWAGTESYEQYFGPGTRLTVT.

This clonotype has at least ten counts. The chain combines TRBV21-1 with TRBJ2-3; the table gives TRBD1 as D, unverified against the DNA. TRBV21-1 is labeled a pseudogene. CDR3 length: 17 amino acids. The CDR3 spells CASSSSRDTIDTDTQYF. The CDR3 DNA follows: TGTGCCAGCAGCTCATCCAGGGACACGATCGACACAGATACGCAGTATTTT.

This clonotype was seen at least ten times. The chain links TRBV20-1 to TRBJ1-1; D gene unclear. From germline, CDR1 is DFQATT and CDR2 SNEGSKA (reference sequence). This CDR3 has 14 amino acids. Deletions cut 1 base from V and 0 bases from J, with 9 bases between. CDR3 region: CSARGRAVNTEAFF. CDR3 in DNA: TGCAGTGCTAGAGGTCGGGCGGTGAACACTGAAGCTTTCTTT.

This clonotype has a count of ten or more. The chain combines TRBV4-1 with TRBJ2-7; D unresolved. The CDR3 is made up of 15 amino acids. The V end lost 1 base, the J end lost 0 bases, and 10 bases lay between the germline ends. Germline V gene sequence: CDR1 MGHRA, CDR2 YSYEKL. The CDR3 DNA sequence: TGCGCCAGCAGCCAAGGTCGCAGTATCTCCTACGAGCAGTACTTC. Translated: CASSQGRSISYEQYF.

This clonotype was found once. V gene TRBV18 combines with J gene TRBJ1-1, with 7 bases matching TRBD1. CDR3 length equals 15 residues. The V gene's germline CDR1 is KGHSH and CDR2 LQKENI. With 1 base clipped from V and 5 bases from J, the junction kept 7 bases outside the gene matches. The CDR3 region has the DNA TGTGCCAGCTCACCACAGGGGGCGCGGTTTACTGAAGCTTTCTTT. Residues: CASSPQGARFTEAFF.